This TCR beta chain was profiled in a study of blood T cell repertoires in COVID-19. Profiling relied on immunoSEQ multiplex PCR, and the TCRdb table lists in-frame clones only, not all of them. The sample includes 120,000 or so clones, around 90% of them seen just once. The ends lost 4 bases at V and 10 bases at J; junction bases unmatched: 7. CDR1 and CDR2 from the germline V gene are SGHRS and YFSETQ. This CDR3 is built from 13 residues. The chain recombines TRBV5-1 with TRBJ2-1; 8 positions agree with TRBD2. This TCR was sampled from a human donor in a cohort sampled during active COVID-19. Sequenced sample: peripheral blood. CDR3 in amino acids: CASSPTSVGEQFF. Written as DNA, the CDR3 is TGCGCCAGCAGCCCGACTAGCGTCGGAGAGCAGTTCTTC.